This T cell receptor beta chain was recorded in a study of blood T cell repertoires in COVID-19 (dated by TCRdb to 2020 to 2021). About the study as a whole: Collaborator samples came from the United States, Italy and Spain and covered acute and convalescent phases of COVID-19. The dataset comprised deeply sampled blood TCRbeta repertoires from subjects exposed to, actively infected with, or recovered from COVID-19. Where available, HLA class I and class II types were obtained from metadata supplied by the sample provider rather than from assay-based typing. Samples were obtained from the ongoing ImmuneRACE study (first 160 participants) and from 1,254 subjects provided by 6 global collaborators. Nearly every sample came with metadata listing a de-identified subject ID, COVID-19 status, age in years and sex. The repertoires were made available in a free public database intended to serve as a resource for research on the immune response to SARS-CoV-2. The material from the prospective study consisted of cDNA or gDNA derived from T cells, B-cell-depleted T cells, or PBMCs.

Broad study findings and their caveats: How much clinical and demographic metadata was included differed by source and by participant, and the metadata was provided uncurated.

In the prospective study, participants were about 18 to 100 years old, resided in 20 to 30 geographic areas of the United States, and were enrolled through a virtual design. Cohort assignment in the prospective study relied on participant-reported clinical history from a screening survey and a study questionnaire. Recovered participants in ImmuneRACE Cohort 3 were defined by two consecutive negative NP/OP PCR tests, clearance by a healthcare professional, or resolution of symptoms. In the prospective study, mobile phlebotomists collected whole blood, serum and a nasopharyngeal or oropharyngeal swab from each participant. Prospective study participants could optionally give additional blood draws and questionnaires over an approximately two-month period. Before DNA extraction, blood samples from the prospective study were shipped at room temperature or frozen. TCRbeta CDR3 regions were amplified from genomic DNA by means of the immunoSEQ Assay, a bias-controlled multiplex PCR. On the study's bioinformatics: The number of nucleated cells in each sample was estimated by amplification of reference gene primers within the assay. To quantify the absolute abundance of each unique TCRbeta CDR3 rearrangement, sequence reads were collapsed and filtered. For each sample, productive Simpson clonality was calculated as the square root of Simpson's diversity index over productive rearrangements. TCRdb's version of the immuneACCESS table is confined to in-frame rearrangements and falls short of the full clone set. An unresolved V gene accounts for under half of the shortfall where checked; the remainder is of unknown origin. V and J calls and clone size are given by that table; D and trimming were obtained from the DNA. This sample lists some 200,000 clones; around four fifths were detected once. About 12% of the sample lies in the top ten.

The CDR3, from cysteine to phenylalanine, totals 14 residues. The entry retains the CDR3 DNA only, 42 bases that are in frame from base 1. A distance of 11 bases separates the germline ends of V and J, which lose 2 bases and 3 bases respectively. The germline V gene (reference sequence) specifies SEHNR as CDR1 and FQNEAQ as CDR2. As for this clone: No cognate antigen has been identified for it. The input lacks base qualities; no much larger clone sits a single base away.

The sequence came from a man aged 35 to 55 who had recovered from COVID-19. Sequencing input: PBMCs or T cells enriched from blood (not recorded which). The chain joins TRBV7-9 to TRBJ2-7; the D gene cannot be resolved reliably. The CDR3 corresponds to CASSLNEESYEQYF. At the DNA level, the sequence is TGTGCCAGCAGCTTAAACGAGGAGAGCTACGAGCAGTACTTC.